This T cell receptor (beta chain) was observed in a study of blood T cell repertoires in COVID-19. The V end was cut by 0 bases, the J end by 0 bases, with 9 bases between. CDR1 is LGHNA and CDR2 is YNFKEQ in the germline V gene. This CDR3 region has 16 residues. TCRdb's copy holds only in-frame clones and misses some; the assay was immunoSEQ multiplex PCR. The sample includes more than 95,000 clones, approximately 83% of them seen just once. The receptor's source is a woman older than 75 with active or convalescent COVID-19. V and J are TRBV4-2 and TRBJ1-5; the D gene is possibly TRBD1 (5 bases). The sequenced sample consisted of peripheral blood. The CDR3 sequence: CASSQDRGISNQPQHF. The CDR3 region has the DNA TGTGCCAGCAGCCAAGATCGGGGGATTAGCAATCAGCCCCAGCATTTT.